This T cell receptor beta chain was captured by sequencing in a study of blood T cells in healthy people across ages. Primers used in a second PCR of about 6 to 11 cycles were a sample-barcoded 5' primer and a J-beta primer mix. From the 5' RACE reads, TCRdb called clonotypes with MiXCR, one entry per CDR3 protein. The top ten clones hold 9.4% of a sample with 760,000 or so distinct CDR3 sequences, around 25% of them seen once. In its sample, this clonotype was seen a few times. Germline loops: CDR1 SEHNR, CDR2 FQNEAQ (reference sequence). The CDR3 sequence is 13 residues long. Trimming cost V 5 bases and J 5 bases, with 10 bases left between them. This same sample was also taken into another study, of T cells of mothers and their children.

This chain joins TRBV7-9 and TRBJ2-1, with D unclear. This TCR came from a boy younger than 18 in good health. The sequenced sample was blood. The chain's CDR3 is CASSAYLDNEQFF. The CDR3 DNA sequence: TGTGCCAGCAGCGCATATTTGGACAATGAGCAGTTCTTC. Filled out from reference TRBV7-9 and TRBJ2-1, the complete variable domain reads DTGVSQNPRHKITKRGQNVTFRCDPISEHNRLYWYRQTLGQGPEFLTYFQNEAQLEKSRLLSDRFSAERPKGSFSTLEIQRTEQGDSAMYLCASSAYLDNEQFFGPGTRLTVL.